What follows are 5 T cell receptor beta chains derived from one specimen sequenced in a study of cytomegalovirus exposure and HLA in healthy donors. Amplification used 60 Vbeta primers and 13 Jbeta primers. The protocol was immunoSEQ multiplex PCR, while the TCRdb copy is restricted to in-frame clones and leaves out a portion. The specimen's table records 150,000 or so clones. Source material: PBMCs. All receptors come from a middle-aged woman in good health and CMV-seropositive.

The rearrangement uses TRBV19 and TRBJ2-3, with D possibly matching TRBD2 (5 bases). The germline gives CDR1 LNHDA, CDR2 SQIVND (reference sequence). CDR3 size: 13 residues. Trimming removed 2 bases from V and 4 bases from J, with 7 bases in between. CDR3 in amino acids: CASSILASDTQYF. The CDR3 nucleotides read TGTGCCAGTAGTATACTAGCCTCAGATACGCAGTATTTT.

The V and J genes are TRBV28 and TRBJ2-2; D is undetermined. The length of the CDR3 is 18 residues. Germline assignment: CDR1 MDHEN and CDR2 SYDVKM. V lost 1 base and J lost 0, with 15 bases in between. CDR3 coding DNA: TGTGCCAGCAGTTTATCACACAACTTAGCCTCGAACACCGGGGAGCTGTTTTTT. Its protein is CASSLSHNLASNTGELFF.

This chain connects TRBV5-1 to TRBJ2-5; 9 positions match TRBD2. This CDR3 has 16 residues. Germline values: CDR1 SGHRS, CDR2 YFSETQ. V trimming: 0 bases; J trimming: 2 bases; junction bases outside the gene matches: 5. CDR3 in amino acids: CASSLGVAGAQETQYF. The CDR3 DNA follows: TGCGCCAGCAGCTTGGGAGTAGCGGGAGCACAAGAGACCCAGTACTTC.

The V call is TRBV5-6, the J call TRBJ1-2; tentatively, D is TRBD1 (6 bases). The germline CDR1 and CDR2 sequences are SGHDT and YYEEEE. V was pared by 2 bases and J by 3 bases, with 11 bases between. The CDR3 covers 14 residues. The CDR3 loop is CASSFRGRHYGYTF. The CDR3 DNA follows: TGTGCCAGCAGCTTCAGGGGCAGACACTATGGCTACACCTTC.

J is TRBJ1-3 and V is TRBV15; D uncertain. This CDR3 contains 18 residues. The ends were cut back, 0 bases at V and 3 bases at J, with 18 bases in the middle. CDR1 is LNHNV, CDR2 YYDKDF, per germline (reference sequence). CDR3 coding DNA: TGTGCCACCAGCAGAGATCCCCTCCGGGGAGACCTTGGAAACACCATATATTTT. This encodes CATSRDPLRGDLGNTIYF.